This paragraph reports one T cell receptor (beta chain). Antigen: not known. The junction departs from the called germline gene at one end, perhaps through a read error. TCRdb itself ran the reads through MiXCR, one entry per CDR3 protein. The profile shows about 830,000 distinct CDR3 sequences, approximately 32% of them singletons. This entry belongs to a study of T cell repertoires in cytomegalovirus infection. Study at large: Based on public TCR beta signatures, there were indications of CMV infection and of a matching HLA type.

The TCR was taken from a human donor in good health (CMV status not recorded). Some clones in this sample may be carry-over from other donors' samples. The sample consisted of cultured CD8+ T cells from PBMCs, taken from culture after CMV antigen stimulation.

This CDR3 is CVSSQAEAGSTDTQYF. The CDR3 nucleotides are TGTGTCAGCAGCCAAGCGGAAGCGGGGAGCACAGATACGCAGTATTTT. The genes are TRBV4-1 and TRBJ2-3, with TRBD2 matching over 7 bases. Looked up from germline, CDR1 is MGHRA and CDR2 is YSYEKL. The CDR3 covers 16 residues.